Listed here are 23 T cell receptor beta chains from one sample, sequenced in a study of blood T cell repertoires in COVID-19. Repertoires were generated with immunoSEQ multiplex PCR, while TCRdb's copy carries only in-frame clones and drops some. The data show around 300,000 clones, 90% seen once. The sequencing input was PBMCs or T cells enriched from blood (not recorded which). The receptors here all came from a young woman with acute COVID-19.

This clone was recorded only once. V and J are TRBV11-2 and TRBJ1-1; TRBD1 aligns across 7 bases. This CDR3 comprises 15 residues. V was pared by 4 bases and J by 2 bases, with 7 bases of the junction left unmatched. Germline lookup yields CDR1 SGHAT and CDR2 FQNNGV. The CDR3 sequence is CASSWPGTANTEAFF. In DNA form, the CDR3 reads TGTGCCAGCAGCTGGCCCGGGACAGCTAACACTGAAGCTTTCTTT.

V and J are TRBV4-1 and TRBJ1-1; D unclear. CDR1 and CDR2 (germline): MGHRA, YSYEKL. The CDR3 has 15 amino acids. V was pared by 1 base and J by 4 bases, with 13 bases between. Here the CDR3 DNA reads TGCGCCAGCAGCCAAGGAACTCGGGATGTCACTGAAGCTTTCTTT. It specifies CASSQGTRDVTEAFF.

This clone was seen just once. Other DNA variants within this sample encode the same CDR3. This chain joins TRBV19 and TRBJ2-7, with unresolved D. Germline CDR1 and CDR2: LNHDA and SQIVND (reference sequence). The CDR3 sequence is 15 residues long. V lost 1 base and J 0 bases, leaving 10 bases between the germline ends. The chain's CDR3 is CASSIGTVSSYEQYF. The CDR3 DNA reads as TGTGCCAGTAGTATAGGTACCGTTAGCTCCTACGAGCAGTACTTC.

This chain joins TRBV6-5 and TRBJ2-7, with TRBD1 identical over 11 bases. The CDR3 is 14 residues long. Trimming at V came to 7 bases and at J to 7 bases, leaving 9 bases not matched to a gene. The germline gives CDR1 MNHEY, CDR2 SVGAGI. The CDR3 sequence is CASKYEDRGREQYF. The CDR3 nucleotides read TGTGCCAGCAAGTATGAGGACAGGGGGCGAGAGCAGTACTTC.

This sequence joins TRBV4-2 and TRBJ2-1; tentatively, D is TRBD2 (5 bases). The V gene lost 0 bases and the J gene lost 0 bases, with 9 bases spanning the gap. CDR3 length equals 16 residues. Germline CDR1 and CDR2: LGHNA and YNFKEQ. CDR3 sequence (DNA): TGTGCCAGCAGCCAAGATCGAACTAGCTCCTACAATGAGCAGTTCTTC. This encodes CASSQDRTSSYNEQFF.

The V call is TRBV6-5, the J call TRBJ2-5, with D possibly TRBD1 on 6 matching bases. Germline CDR1 reads MNHEY; CDR2 reads SVGAGI. Trimming left V 7 bases short and J 2 bases short, with 17 bases between. The CDR3 spans 15 residues. CDR3 amino acids: CASTPGTRLQETQYF. The CDR3 DNA follows: TGTGCCAGCACACCCGGGACAAGACTACAAGAGACCCAGTACTTC.

This clone has just one count. V and J are TRBV4-1 and TRBJ1-4; D is unresolved. Trimming stripped 4 bases from V and 0 bases from J, with 18 bases between. Germline CDR1 and CDR2: MGHRA and YSYEKL. The CDR3 is 18 amino acids. CDR3 in amino acids: CASSPMGGLFATNEKLFF. CDR3 nucleotides: TGCGCCAGCAGCCCAATGGGCGGACTATTTGCAACTAATGAAAAACTGTTTTTT.

The J gene is TRBJ2-5, the V gene TRBV7-2; D uncertain. Germline V gene lookup returns CDR1 SGHTA and CDR2 FQGNSA. The CDR3 is made up of 15 amino acids. V was pared by 0 bases and J by 3 bases, with 11 bases between. As DNA, the CDR3 is TGTGCCAGCAGCTTAGCGCGAGGCCGGGAAGAGACCCAGTACTTC. This codes for CASSLARGREETQYF.

This sequence joins TRBV30 and TRBJ2-1; D is undetermined. CDR3 length equals 12 residues. Germline V gene data show CDR1 as GTSNPN and CDR2 as SVGIG (reference sequence). V was clipped by 0 bases and J by 7 bases, with 7 bases between them. CDR3 sequence: CAWSVIGNEQFF. The CDR3 DNA reads TGTGCCTGGAGTGTGATCGGTAATGAGCAGTTCTTC.

The chain couples TRBV15 to TRBJ2-1; a possible D gene is TRBD2 (6 bases). The CDR3 loop spans 15 amino acids. V lost 0 bases and J 5 bases, leaving 11 bases between the germline ends. From germline, CDR1 is LNHNV and CDR2 YYDKDF (reference sequence). For the CDR3, the DNA is TGTGCCACCAGCAGAGATGGCGGGAACCACAATGAGCAGTTCTTC. Its protein product is CATSRDGGNHNEQFF. The full variable domain, with the rest looked up from reference TRBV15 and TRBJ2-1, is DAMVIQNPRYQVTQFGKPVTLSCSQTLNHNVMYWYQQKSSQAPKLLFHYYDKDFNNEADTPDNFQSRRPNTSFCFLDIRSPGLGDTAMYLCATSRDGGNHNEQFFGPGTRLTVL.

The chain couples TRBV7-9 to TRBJ1-2; 7 bases align to TRBD1. The CDR3 is made up of 17 amino acids. CDR1 and CDR2 from the germline V gene are SEHNR and FQNEAQ (reference sequence). Trimming took 5 bases from V and 4 from J; bases not matched to a gene: 16. The CDR3 DNA follows: TGTGCCAGCAGCCCTCGACAGGGTGACAGAGGGGGCTATGGCTACACCTTC. It specifies CASSPRQGDRGGYGYTF. Combining the CDR3 with reference TRBV7-9 and TRBJ1-2 gives the whole variable domain DTGVSQNPRHKITKRGQNVTFRCDPISEHNRLYWYRQTLGQGPEFLTYFQNEAQLEKSRLLSDRFSAERPKGSFSTLEIQRTEQGDSAMYLCASSPRQGDRGGYGYTFGSGTRLTVV.

The chain links TRBV4-1 to TRBJ2-4; TRBD1 might be the D (5 bases). The V end was cut by 0 bases, the J end by 0 bases, with 21 bases between. The CDR3 has 20 residues. CDR1 is MGHRA, CDR2 YSYEKL, per germline. For the CDR3, the DNA is TGCGCCAGCAGCCAAGAAGGGCCAGGGAATTTTAGGGGAGCCAAAAACATTCAGTACTTC. Protein: CASSQEGPGNFRGAKNIQYF.

The V gene is TRBV23-1, the J gene TRBJ1-2; 7 nucleotides line up with TRBD1. TRBV23-1 is an ORF, with its function uncertain. The CDR3 sequence is 14 residues long. The V and J ends lost 2 bases and 8 bases, in that order; junction bases with no gene match: 8. The CDR3 spells CASSQTNRGEGYTF. The CDR3 nucleotides are TGCGCCAGCAGTCAAACCAACAGGGGAGAGGGCTACACCTTC.

The rearrangement joins TRBV10-3 to TRBJ1-1; TRBD1 aligns across 7 bases. The CDR3 spans 14 residues. Trimming at V came to 5 bases and at J to 1 base, leaving 4 bases not matched to a gene. CDR1 is ENHRY, CDR2 SYGVKD, per germline. The CDR3 nucleotides are TGTGCCATCAGTCGACAGGGAGCGAACACTGAAGCTTTCTTT. Translating gives CAISRQGANTEAFF.

The chain recombines TRBV19 with TRBJ1-6, with 8 bases lining up with TRBD1. The CDR3 has 16 amino acids. The trim removed 6 bases at V and 5 bases at J, leaving 9 bases unmatched. Per the germline V gene, CDR1 is LNHDA and CDR2 is SQIVND (reference sequence). The CDR3 nucleotides are TGTGCCAGTAGCAAACGGACAGGGCCTAATAATTCACCCCTCCACTTT. It translates to CASSKRTGPNNSPLHF.

This sequence joins TRBV11-2 and TRBJ2-5, with D possibly being TRBD2 (5 bases). The CDR3 consists of 13 residues. V dropped 5 bases and J dropped 4 bases, with 11 bases sitting between them. Germline loops: CDR1 SGHAT, CDR2 FQNNGV. CDR3 amino acids: CASSPHRGETQYF. The CDR3 bases are TGTGCCAGCAGCCCCCACCGGGGAGAGACCCAGTACTTC.

CDR3 DNA sequence: TGTGCCAGCAGCCATGACACCGGGGAGCTGTTTTTT. Its translation: CASSHDTGELFF. The chain joins TRBV11-3 to TRBJ2-2; D gene unclear. Germline V gene lookup returns CDR1 SGHNT and CDR2 YENEEA. V shed 5 bases and J shed 3 bases, with 4 bases lying between them. The length of the CDR3 is 12 residues.

The gene calls are TRBV5-8 and TRBJ1-6; no reliable D call. Germline-derived CDR1 and CDR2 are SGHTS and YDEGEE. This CDR3 is built from 14 residues. Trimming left V 5 bases short and J 5 bases short, with 11 bases between. CDR3 in amino acids: CASSRGLDNSPLHF. CDR3 DNA: TGTGCCAGCAGTCGGGGATTAGATAATTCACCCCTCCACTTT.

V and J are TRBV6-2 or TRBV6-3 and TRBJ2-1, with D maybe TRBD2 (5 bases). V gave up 4 bases and J gave up 5 bases, with 15 bases separating them. The germline gives CDR1 MNHEY, CDR2 SVGEGT. This CDR3 has 15 amino acids. DNA of the CDR3: TGTGCCAGCAGTTCCTCTCGGACTGGACACAATGAGCAGTTCTTC. Amino acid sequence: CASSSSRTGHNEQFF.

This sequence joins TRBV19 and TRBJ2-1; a possible D gene is TRBD2 (6 bases). V was cut by 1 base and J by 2 bases, with 12 bases left in between. Germline V gives CDR1 LNHDA, CDR2 SQIVND (reference sequence). CDR3 length: 16 residues. DNA for the CDR3: TGTGCCAGTAGTATAGTCCGCGGGACGACCTACAATGAGCAGTTCTTC. Amino acids: CASSIVRGTTYNEQFF.

The chain is built from TRBV10-2 and TRBJ1-5; possible D gene TRBD1, 5 bases. The V gene lost 3 bases and the J gene lost 3 bases, with 12 bases spanning the gap. Germline V gene lookup returns CDR1 WSHSY and CDR2 SAAADI. This CDR3 comprises 15 residues. The DNA of the CDR3 is TGCGCCAGCAGTGATGCGGGGGGGTACAATCAGCCCCAGCATTTT. It translates to CASSDAGGYNQPQHF.

The chain's CDR3 is CAIKAGSSSYEQYF. Here the CDR3 DNA reads TGTGCCATCAAAGCGGGATCGAGCTCCTACGAGCAGTACTTC. This chain connects TRBV10-3 to TRBJ2-7, with 7 bases that match TRBD2. Germline loops: CDR1 ENHRY, CDR2 SYGVKD. V shed 7 bases and J 0 bases; nucleotides not matched to a gene: 6. This CDR3 has 14 amino acids.

Regarding this clone: A junction end diverges from the germline sequence, so it may reflect a read error. The V and J genes are TRBV30 and TRBJ2-7; tentatively, D is TRBD1 (6 bases). The CDR3 has 13 amino acids. CDR1 is GTSNPN, CDR2 SVGIG, per germline (reference sequence). The CDR3 is CSIQGRVTYEQYF. The CDR3 nucleotides read TGCTCTATACAGGGTAGGGTCACCTACGAGCAGTACTTC. The variable domain in full, with the rest retrieved from reference TRBV30 and TRBJ2-7, is SQTIHQWPATLVQPVGSPLSLECTVEGTSNPNLYWYRQAAGRGLQLLFYSVGIGQISSEVPQNLSASRPQDRQFILSSKKLLLSDSGFYLCSIQGRVTYEQYFGPGTRLTVT.